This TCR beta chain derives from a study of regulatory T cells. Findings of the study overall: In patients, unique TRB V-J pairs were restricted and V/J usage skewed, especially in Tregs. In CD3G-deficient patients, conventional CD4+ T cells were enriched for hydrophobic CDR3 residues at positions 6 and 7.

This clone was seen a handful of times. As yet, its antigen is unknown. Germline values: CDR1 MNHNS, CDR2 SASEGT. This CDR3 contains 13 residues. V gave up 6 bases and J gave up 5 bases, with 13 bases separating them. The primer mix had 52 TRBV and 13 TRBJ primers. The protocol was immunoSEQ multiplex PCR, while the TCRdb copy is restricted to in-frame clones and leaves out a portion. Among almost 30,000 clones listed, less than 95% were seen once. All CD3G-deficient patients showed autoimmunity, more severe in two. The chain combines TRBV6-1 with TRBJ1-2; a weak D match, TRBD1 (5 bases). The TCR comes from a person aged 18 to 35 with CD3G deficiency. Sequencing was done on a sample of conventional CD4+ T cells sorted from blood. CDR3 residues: CASSPGTSYGYTF. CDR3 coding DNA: TGTGCCAGCAGCCCCGGGACCTCGTATGGCTACACCTTC.